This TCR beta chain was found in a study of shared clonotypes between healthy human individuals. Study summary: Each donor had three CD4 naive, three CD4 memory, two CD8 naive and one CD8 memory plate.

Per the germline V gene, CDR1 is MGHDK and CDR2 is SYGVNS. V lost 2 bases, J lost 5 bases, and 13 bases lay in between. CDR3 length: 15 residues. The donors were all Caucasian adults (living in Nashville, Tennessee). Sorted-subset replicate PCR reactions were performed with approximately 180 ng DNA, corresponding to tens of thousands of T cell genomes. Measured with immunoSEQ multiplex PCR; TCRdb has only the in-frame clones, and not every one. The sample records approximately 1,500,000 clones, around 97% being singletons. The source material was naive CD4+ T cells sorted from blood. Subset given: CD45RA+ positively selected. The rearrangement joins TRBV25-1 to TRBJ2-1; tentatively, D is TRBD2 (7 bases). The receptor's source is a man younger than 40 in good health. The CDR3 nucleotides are TGTGCCAGCAGTGAACCCAAGGGGGGGGACAATGAGCAGTTCTTC. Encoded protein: CASSEPKGGDNEQFF.